The sequence of this T cell receptor (beta chain) was determined in a study of blood T cell repertoires in COVID-19. Study as a whole: Samples taken during acute and convalescent COVID-19 were collected in the United States, Italy and Spain.

The germline V gene has CDR1 SGDLS and CDR2 YYNGEE. The CDR3 is made up of 16 amino acids. The V segment lost 0 bases and the J segment 3 bases; nucleotides outside the gene matches: 8. Data came from immunoSEQ multiplex PCR; TCRdb stores just in-frame clones and leaves some out. This table has approximately 670,000 clones, 90% appearing once. Sample: peripheral blood. The chain recombines TRBV9 with TRBJ2-7; TRBD2 agrees at 8 bases. The TCR sequence derives from a young woman with acute or convalescent COVID-19. CDR3 region: CASSVGDGGAIYEQYF. The CDR3 DNA follows: TGTGCCAGCAGCGTAGGCGACGGGGGGGCTATCTACGAGCAGTACTTC.